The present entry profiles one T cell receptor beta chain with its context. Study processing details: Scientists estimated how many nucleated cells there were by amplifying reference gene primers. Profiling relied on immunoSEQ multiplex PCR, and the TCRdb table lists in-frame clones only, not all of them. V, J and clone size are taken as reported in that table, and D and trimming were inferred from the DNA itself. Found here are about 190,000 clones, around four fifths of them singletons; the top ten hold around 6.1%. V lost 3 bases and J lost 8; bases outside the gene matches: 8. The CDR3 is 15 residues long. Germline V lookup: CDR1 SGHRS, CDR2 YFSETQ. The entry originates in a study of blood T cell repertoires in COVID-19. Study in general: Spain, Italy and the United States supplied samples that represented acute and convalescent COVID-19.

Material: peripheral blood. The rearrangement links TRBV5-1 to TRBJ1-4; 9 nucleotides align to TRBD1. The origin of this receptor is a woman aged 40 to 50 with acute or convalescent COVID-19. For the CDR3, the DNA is TGCGCCAGCAGCTCGGACAGGGGATCCCAGGAAAAACTGTTTTTT. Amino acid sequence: CASSSDRGSQEKLFF.